The rows below give T cell receptor beta chains drawn from one sample of a study of T-cell reconstitution after alpha-beta-depleted transplantation in children. TCRdb called the PCR reads again in MiXCR, with one record for every CDR3 protein. This sample carries 70,000 to 95,000 distinct CDR3 sequences, around 15% of them seen once, and the ten largest clones take around a fifth. The sequencing used PBMCs, mostly from graft donor cells, collected 180 days after TCRalphabeta/CD19-depleted stem cell transplant. The receptors derive from a male patient between 2 and 10 years old who had a stem cell transplant for acute lymphoblastic leukemia, so the T cells may come from the graft donor. Each CDR3 is given without its conserved first and last residue. Each record gives: V gene, J gene, CDR3 protein.

TRBV20-1,TRBJ2-5,SATQIPQETQY
TRBV20-1,TRBJ1-2,SALQGFGYT
TRBV20-1,TRBJ2-2,SARGGRATTGELF
TRBV6-1,TRBJ2-2,ASSPRPPGRRAGELF
TRBV29-1,TRBJ2-2,SVDRAGNTGELF
TRBV4-3,TRBJ2-6,ASSQGAIGLAANVLT
TRBV18,TRBJ1-1,ASSPGRGWNTEAF
TRBV27,TRBJ1-2,ASSLDRGDGYT
TRBV10-3,TRBJ2-7,AISESRDEQY
TRBV20-1,TRBJ2-3,SARGRRTDGTDTQY
TRBV7-7,TRBJ2-1,ASSEGLLNNEEF
TRBV3-1,TRBJ2-5,ASSHLKFTQY
TRBV7-2,TRBJ2-1,ASSPLRVHEQF
TRBV11-1,TRBJ1-5,VGSLGGGTGGWIGNQPQH
TRBV30,TRBJ2-3,ACLKPGTDTQY
TRBV10-3,TRBJ2-1,AISDPQGLEPNEQF
TRBV4-3,TRBJ2-7,ASSQVGSGGRGGFLYEQY
TRBV6-5,TRBJ1-6,ASSYSTDQISPLH
TRBV4-1,TRBJ2-2,ASSQGSVDTGELF
TRBV12-3/TRBV12-4,TRBJ1-5,ASMIWGGEQH
TRBV10-2,TRBJ2-1,ASTADSYNEQF
TRBV7-2,TRBJ1-3,ASSPGTVTSGNTIY
TRBV25-1,TRBJ2-7,ASSELGSSRYEQY
TRBV5-1,TRBJ2-3,ASSSTVPRTDTQY
TRBV27,TRBJ2-3,ASSLLGAGYTDTQY